What follows are 2 T cell receptor beta chains derived from one specimen sequenced in a study of graft-versus-host responses after intestinal transplantation. The assay was immunoSEQ multiplex PCR, and TCRdb's table has in-frame clones only and misses some. Of about 110,000 clones detected, 85% to 95% appear once; the ten largest clones hold roughly 1%. Their antigens are not known. This specimen consisted of unstimulated CD8+ T cells sorted from spleen or lymph node cells, obtained before transplant. The receptor source for this set is a human donor who was the organ donor for an intestinal transplant.

This sequence joins TRBV4-1 and TRBJ2-7; tentatively, D is TRBD1 or TRBD2 (5 bases each). Germline values: CDR1 MGHRA, CDR2 YSYEKL. Trimming stripped 0 bases from V and 2 bases from J, with 11 bases between. The CDR3 totals 15 residues. Written as DNA, the CDR3 is TGCGCCAGCAGCCAAGAGTCGGGACGCCCCTACGAGCAGTACTTC. Encoded protein: CASSQESGRPYEQYF.

This sequence joins TRBV9 and TRBJ1-2, with unresolved D. Germline CDR1 reads SGDLS; CDR2 reads YYNGEE. Trimming removed 1 base from V and 4 bases from J, with 11 bases in between. The CDR3 sequence is 14 residues long. The CDR3 is CASSVSRAPYGYTF. CDR3 DNA: TGTGCCAGCAGCGTATCGAGGGCCCCCTATGGCTACACCTTC.